One sample yielded the 27 T cell receptor beta chains listed below, sequenced in a study of early T cells in non-severe SARS-CoV-2 infection (dated by TCRdb to the early 2020s). The method behind the library was 5' RACE. The sequencer listed for this sample is NextSeq 500. TCRdb reprocessing: public reads trimmed at Q25 with fastp, clones called with MiXCR, in-frame beta chains kept. CDR3 protein duplicates are merged, each entry listing the most common genes and DNA. This sample is represented by about 35,000 distinct CDR3 sequences; 5.5% of them were singletons. The ten largest clones add up to roughly 4.5% of the sample. Sequencing used whole blood, obtained at baseline. These receptors originate from an adult who was a healthcare worker with PCR-confirmed SARS-CoV-2 infection or an uninfected control (not recorded which).

This clonotype has a count of ten or more. This chain uses TRBV20-1 with TRBJ2-2; D is unclear. CDR3 length: 15 amino acids. V dropped 1 base and J dropped 3 bases, with 12 bases sitting between them. Per germline, CDR1 DFQATT and CDR2 SNEGSKA (reference sequence). This CDR3 reads CSARGEGWDTGELFF. The CDR3, as DNA: TGCAGTGCTAGAGGCGAAGGGTGGGACACCGGGGAGCTGTTTTTT.

This clonotype was counted at least ten times. This chain connects TRBV25-1 to TRBJ2-7; 11 bases match TRBD1. J gave up 6 bases and V 0 bases, and 1 base lay outside the gene matches. Germline lookup yields CDR1 MGHDK and CDR2 SYGVNS. CDR3 length: 14 amino acids. CDR3 residues: CASSEYGTGGEQYF. DNA of the CDR3: TGTGCCAGCAGTGAATATGGGACAGGGGGCGAGCAGTACTTC.

This clonotype was detected many times. The V call is TRBV12-3 or TRBV12-4, the J call TRBJ2-7; D is ambiguous. The germline V and J ends were trimmed by 5 bases and 0 bases, with 5 bases remaining between them. CDR3 length equals 12 residues. The CDR3: CASSISSYEQYF. The DNA of the CDR3 is TGTGCCAGCAGTATTTCCTCCTACGAGCAGTACTTC.

This clonotype has ten or more counts. The rearrangement joins TRBV5-5 to TRBJ2-7; D perhaps matches TRBD1 (6 bases). CDR1 is SGHKS and CDR2 is YYEKEE in the germline V gene (reference sequence). V gave up 3 bases and J gave up 4 bases, with 8 bases separating them. The CDR3 is 12 amino acids. CDR3 nucleotide sequence: TGTGCCAGCAGCTGGGACAATTACGAGCAGTACTTC. As protein: CASSWDNYEQYF.

The gene calls are TRBV4-2 and TRBJ2-3, with TRBD2 matching 12 bases. The CDR3 covers 19 residues. The trim removed 0 bases at V and 4 bases at J, leaving 11 bases unmatched. Germline-derived CDR1 and CDR2 are LGHNA and YNFKEQ. The CDR3 protein is CASSQDPPGTSGRADTQYF. The CDR3 coding sequence is TGTGCCAGCAGCCAAGACCCCCCCGGGACTAGCGGGCGCGCAGATACGCAGTATTTT.

This clonotype was counted ten times or more. The chain recombines TRBV29-1 with TRBJ2-2; 9 bases are a match to TRBD2. V gave up 6 bases and J gave up 5 bases; unmatched junction bases: 7. Per germline, CDR1 SQVTM and CDR2 ANQGSEA. CDR3 length equals 14 residues. The CDR3 DNA sequence: TGCAGCGTCCCCGGAGCGGGAGGAACCGGGGAGCTGTTTTTT. Its translation: CSVPGAGGTGELFF.

This clonotype was seen repeatedly, ten times or more. V usage is TRBV7-9 and J usage is TRBJ2-1; D is ambiguous. Looked up from germline, CDR1 is SEHNR and CDR2 is FQNEAQ (reference sequence). The CDR3 sequence is 10 residues long. V was clipped by 1 base and J by 8 bases, with 0 bases between them. CDR3 amino acids: CASSLDEQFF. CDR3 in DNA: TGTGCCAGCAGCTTAGATGAGCAGTTCTTC.

There are many counts of this clonotype. The chain is built from TRBV15 and TRBJ2-1; 7 bases match TRBD2. Germline CDR1 reads LNHNV; CDR2 reads YYDKDF (reference sequence). V was clipped by 7 bases and J by 0 bases; unmatched bases: 6. The CDR3 is made up of 15 amino acids. CDR3 region: CATTYGGSSYNEQFF. The CDR3 bases are TGTGCCACCACCTACGGGGGGTCCTCCTACAATGAGCAGTTCTTC.

In its sample, this clonotype was seen a few times. V usage is TRBV3-1 and J usage is TRBJ2-3; D possibly matches TRBD1 or TRBD2 (6 bases each). CDR3 length equals 16 residues. Trimming stripped 3 bases from V and 0 bases from J, with 13 bases between. Germline V gene lookup returns CDR1 LGHDT and CDR2 YNNKEL (reference sequence). CDR3 DNA sequence: TGTGCCAGCAGCCACAAGAAGGGGGGCAGCACAGATACGCAGTATTTT. It translates to CASSHKKGGSTDTQYF.

This clonotype showed up many times. The CDR3 region has the DNA TGCGCCAGCAGCTTGACAGGGATCGGGAATCAGCCCCAGCATTTT. This translates into CASSLTGIGNQPQHF. The chain is built from TRBV5-1 and TRBJ1-5, with a possible D match to TRBD1 (6 bases). The V gene's germline CDR1 is SGHRS and CDR2 YFSETQ. Trimming removed 1 base at V and 4 bases at J, with 12 bases between. This CDR3 spans 15 amino acids.

V and J are TRBV5-1 and TRBJ1-5; D is undetermined. V lost 1 base, J lost 1 base, and 3 bases lay in between. Germline V lookup: CDR1 SGHRS, CDR2 YFSETQ. There are 13 residues in the CDR3. This CDR3 is CASSLMSNQPQHF. As DNA, the CDR3 is TGCGCCAGCAGCTTGATGAGCAATCAGCCCCAGCATTTT.

This clonotype was observed many times. The rearrangement links TRBV20-1 to TRBJ2-1; 8 bases match TRBD2. The CDR3 has 15 amino acids. The germline CDR1 and CDR2 sequences are DFQATT and SNEGSKA (reference sequence). V gave up 5 bases and J gave up 5 bases; unmatched junction bases: 11. CDR3 protein: CSAFRLAPLHNEQFF. CDR3 sequence (DNA): TGCAGTGCTTTCAGACTAGCGCCCCTTCACAATGAGCAGTTCTTC.

This clonotype occurred many times. DNA for the CDR3: TGTGCCAGCAGGGGAGCGGGACAGGCTGAAGCTTTCTTT. Residues: CASRGAGQAEAFF. This chain joins TRBV6-5 and TRBJ1-1, with 8 bases aligning to TRBD1. After removal of 6 bases from V and 6 bases from J, the junction contained 6 bases not matched to a gene. The CDR3 sequence is 13 residues long. Germline V lookup: CDR1 MNHEY, CDR2 SVGAGI.

The chain is built from TRBV5-1 and TRBJ2-6; TRBD1 is a possible D gene (6 bases). V was trimmed by 0 bases and J by 2 bases, leaving 6 bases between them. This CDR3 has 15 amino acids. Germline V gene lookup returns CDR1 SGHRS and CDR2 YFSETQ. In DNA, the CDR3 is TGCGCCAGCAGCTTGGAGGGGGCTGGGGCCAACGTCCTGACTTTC. This translates into CASSLEGAGANVLTF.

This clonotype was counted at least ten times. The V call is TRBV5-1, the J call TRBJ2-1; TRBD2 agrees at 9 bases. Germline-derived CDR1 and CDR2 are SGHRS and YFSETQ. V was pared by 1 base and J by 3 bases, with 2 bases of the junction left unmatched. The CDR3 is 15 amino acids. The CDR3, as DNA: TGCGCCAGCAGCTTGCCTAGCGGGGACTACAATGAGCAGTTCTTC. Its protein product is CASSLPSGDYNEQFF. Full variable domain (missing parts from reference TRBV5-1 and TRBJ2-1): KAGVTQTPRYLIKTRGQQVTLSCSPISGHRSVSWYQQTPGQGLQFLFEYFSETQRNKGNFPGRFSGRQFSNSRSEMNVSTLELGDSALYLCASSLPSGDYNEQFFGPGTRLTVL.

This clonotype was picked up many times. CDR3 bases: TGCGCCAGCAGTTTGGTCTCCTACAATGAGCAGTTCTTC. It yields the protein CASSLVSYNEQFF. This rearrangement joins TRBV10-2 to TRBJ2-1; D not resolved. Germline CDR1 reads WSHSY; CDR2 reads SAAADI. Trimming shortened V by 5 bases and J by 0 bases, and 5 bases separated the two germline ends. The CDR3 is made up of 13 amino acids.

This clonotype has a count of ten or more. V gene TRBV20-1 combines with J gene TRBJ2-1, with D possibly TRBD2 on 5 matching bases. The CDR3 is 16 residues long. The V end lost 1 base, the J end lost 0 bases, and 13 bases lay between the germline ends. CDR1 and CDR2 (germline): DFQATT, SNEGSKA (reference sequence). The CDR3 nucleotides are TGCAGTGCTAGAGGGACTCTGGCGAGCTCCTACAATGAGCAGTTCTTC. Protein product: CSARGTLASSYNEQFF.

Ten or more counts support this clonotype. The chain couples TRBV5-1 to TRBJ2-7, with no clear D. The V end was cut by 5 bases, the J end by 3 bases, with 6 bases between. The CDR3 covers 11 residues. Germline CDR1 SGHRS, CDR2 YFSETQ. The CDR3 DNA reads as TGCGCCAGCAGGTCCTTCTACGAGCAGTACTTC. It yields the protein CASRSFYEQYF.

The rearrangement joins TRBV29-1 to TRBJ1-1, with TRBD1 matching over 7 bases. Looked up from germline, CDR1 is SQVTM and CDR2 is ANQGSEA. This CDR3 region has 14 residues. V dropped 1 base and J dropped 5; count of bases not matched to a gene: 7. The CDR3 loop reads CSVEARQGLTEAFF. CDR3 coding DNA: TGCAGCGTTGAAGCCCGACAGGGACTAACTGAAGCTTTCTTT.

This clonotype was observed many times. The rearrangement joins TRBV24-1 to TRBJ2-1; 9 bases align to TRBD1. CDR3 length: 17 amino acids. The V segment lost 3 bases and the J segment 3 bases; nucleotides outside the gene matches: 8. Germline CDR1 reads KGHDR; CDR2 reads SFDVKD. In DNA form, the CDR3 reads TGTGCCACCAGTGATAGGGGACAGGGAAAGGTCTACAATGAGCAGTTCTTC. Its translation is CATSDRGQGKVYNEQFF.

In this sample, this clonotype turned up many times. The chain couples TRBV7-3 to TRBJ2-1; possibly TRBD2 for D (6 bases). The V gene's germline CDR1 is SGHTA and CDR2 FQGTGA. With 3 bases removed from V and 10 bases from J, the gap between germline ends came to 19 bases. The CDR3 has 15 amino acids. The CDR3 bases are TGTGCCAGCAGCTTGGGAGGTGCAGGGTCAAGGGAGCAGTTCTTC. This sequence encodes CASSLGGAGSREQFF.

This clonotype was counted ten times or more. This sequence joins TRBV2 and TRBJ2-7; D is unclear. Germline V gene sequence: CDR1 SNHLY, CDR2 FYNNEI. V lost 3 bases and J 3 bases, leaving 9 bases between the germline ends. This CDR3 region has 13 residues. This CDR3 reads CASSDEPNYEQYF. The CDR3, as DNA: TGTGCCAGCAGTGACGAGCCGAACTACGAGCAGTACTTC.

This clonotype was seen at least ten times. This chain connects TRBV20-1 to TRBJ1-5; no clear D gene. Germline lookup yields CDR1 DFQATT and CDR2 SNEGSKA (reference sequence). Trimming shortened V by 3 bases and J by 1 base, and 7 bases separated the two germline ends. The CDR3 extends over 13 amino acids. The CDR3 is CSASKESNQPQHF. The CDR3 nucleotides are TGCAGTGCTAGTAAGGAGAGCAATCAGCCCCAGCATTTT.

In its sample, this clonotype was seen many times. This rearrangement joins TRBV29-1 to TRBJ1-2; weak D call: TRBD1 (5 bases). This CDR3 region has 15 residues. Germline lookup yields CDR1 SQVTM and CDR2 ANQGSEA. Trimming pared 4 bases from V and 1 base from J, leaving 16 bases between. CDR3 sequence reads: CSVGTGTGVNYGYTF. CDR3 nucleotides: TGCAGCGTTGGAACTGGGACGGGTGTTAACTATGGCTACACCTTC.

In this sample, this clonotype turned up many times. This chain joins TRBV5-1 and TRBJ1-1; D unresolved. V was pared by 3 bases and J by 2 bases, with 5 bases between. Germline CDR1 and CDR2: SGHRS and YFSETQ. The CDR3 loop spans 12 amino acids. CDR3 amino acids: CASSSRNTEAFF. DNA of the CDR3: TGCGCCAGCAGCTCTCGTAACACTGAAGCTTTCTTT.

This clonotype has a count of ten or more. The V and J genes are TRBV4-2 and TRBJ2-1; 8 positions agree with TRBD2. The CDR3 contains 16 residues. CDR1 and CDR2 (germline): LGHNA, YNFKEQ. J gave up 2 bases and V 2 bases, and 5 bases lay outside the gene matches. The CDR3, as DNA: TGTGCCAGCAGCCAAAGCGGCGGGAGGACCTACAATGAGCAGTTCTTC. Encoded protein: CASSQSGGRTYNEQFF.

A few counts support this clonotype. The chain carries TRBV5-1 and TRBJ2-5; 7 nucleotides match TRBD1. Per germline, CDR1 SGHRS and CDR2 YFSETQ. This CDR3 has 16 residues. Trimming cost V 4 bases and J 1 base; bases outside gene matches: 10. The DNA for the CDR3 is TGCGCCAGCAGCCACAGGACAGGTTGGGCCCAAGAGACCCAGTACTTC. Translating it yields CASSHRTGWAQETQYF. The whole variable domain, remainder taken from reference TRBV5-1 and TRBJ2-5, is KAGVTQTPRYLIKTRGQQVTLSCSPISGHRSVSWYQQTPGQGLQFLFEYFSETQRNKGNFPGRFSGRQFSNSRSEMNVSTLELGDSALYLCASSHRTGWAQETQYFGPGTRLLVL.